This entry features one T cell receptor (beta chain) sequence. The sample originates from a study of blood T cell repertoires in COVID-19. Trimming at V came to 1 base and at J to 10 bases, leaving 13 bases not matched to a gene. CDR1 and CDR2 from the germline V gene are SNHLY and FYNNEI. The CDR3 is made up of 16 amino acids. In the original analysis: Amplification of reference gene primers was used by the study to estimate nucleated cell counts. Here immunoSEQ multiplex PCR was the method, and the copy in TCRdb shows in-frame clones only, minus some. Clone size and V and J calls were adopted from that table, with D and trimming inferred from the DNA. This repertoire shows 85,000 to 100,000 clones, around 79% found once; its top ten account for 15% to 20%.

The sequencing sample was made of peripheral blood. V usage is TRBV2 and J usage is TRBJ1-1; 9 bases match TRBD1. This sequence originates from a woman aged 80 or older with active or convalescent COVID-19. The CDR3 loop is CASSEDAQRQGVLAFF. The CDR3 DNA is TGTGCCAGCAGTGAAGATGCCCAGAGACAGGGGGTACTAGCTTTCTTT.